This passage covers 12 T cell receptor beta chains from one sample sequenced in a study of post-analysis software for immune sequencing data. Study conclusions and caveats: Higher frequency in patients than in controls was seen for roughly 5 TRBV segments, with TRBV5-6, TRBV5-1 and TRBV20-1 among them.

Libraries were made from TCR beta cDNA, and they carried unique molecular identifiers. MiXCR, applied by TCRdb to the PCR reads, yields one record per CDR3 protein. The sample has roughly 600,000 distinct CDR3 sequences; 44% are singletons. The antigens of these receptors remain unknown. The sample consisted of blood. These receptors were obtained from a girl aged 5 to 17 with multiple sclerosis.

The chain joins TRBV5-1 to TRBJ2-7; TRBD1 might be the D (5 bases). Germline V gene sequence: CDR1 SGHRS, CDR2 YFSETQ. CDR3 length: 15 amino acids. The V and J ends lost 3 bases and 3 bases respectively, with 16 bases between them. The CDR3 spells CASSSAGREVYEQYF. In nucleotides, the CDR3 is TGCGCCAGCAGCTCGGCAGGGCGCGAGGTCTACGAGCAGTACTTC.

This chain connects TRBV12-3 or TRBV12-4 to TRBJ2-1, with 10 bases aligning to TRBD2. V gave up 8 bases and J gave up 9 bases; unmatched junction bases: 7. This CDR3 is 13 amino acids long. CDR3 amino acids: CASGPSSGGEQFF. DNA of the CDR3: TGTGCCAGCGGTCCTTCTAGCGGGGGTGAGCAGTTCTTC.

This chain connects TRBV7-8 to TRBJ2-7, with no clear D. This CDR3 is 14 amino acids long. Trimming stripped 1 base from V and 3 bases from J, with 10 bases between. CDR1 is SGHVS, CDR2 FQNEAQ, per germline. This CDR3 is CASSLGGFNYEQYF. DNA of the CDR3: TGTGCCAGCAGCTTAGGAGGCTTTAACTACGAGCAGTACTTC.

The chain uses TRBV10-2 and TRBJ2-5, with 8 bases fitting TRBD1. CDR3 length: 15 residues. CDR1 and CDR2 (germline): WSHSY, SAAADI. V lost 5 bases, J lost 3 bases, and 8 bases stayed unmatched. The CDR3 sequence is CASSPDRVAKETQYF. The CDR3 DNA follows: TGCGCCAGCAGTCCGGACAGGGTAGCAAAAGAGACCCAGTACTTC.

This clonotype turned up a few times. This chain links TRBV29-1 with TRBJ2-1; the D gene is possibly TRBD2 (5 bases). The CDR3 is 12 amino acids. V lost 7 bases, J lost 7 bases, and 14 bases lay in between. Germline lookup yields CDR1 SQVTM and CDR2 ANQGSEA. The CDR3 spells CSARTYTNEQFF. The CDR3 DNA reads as TGCAGCGCCAGGACTTATACTAATGAGCAGTTCTTC.

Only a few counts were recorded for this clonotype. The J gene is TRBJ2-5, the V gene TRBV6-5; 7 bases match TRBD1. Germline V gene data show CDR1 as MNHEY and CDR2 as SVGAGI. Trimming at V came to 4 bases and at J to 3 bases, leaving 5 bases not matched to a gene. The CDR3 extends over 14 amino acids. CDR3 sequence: CASSFSGTEETQYF. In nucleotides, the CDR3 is TGTGCCAGCAGTTTCTCCGGGACAGAAGAGACCCAGTACTTC.

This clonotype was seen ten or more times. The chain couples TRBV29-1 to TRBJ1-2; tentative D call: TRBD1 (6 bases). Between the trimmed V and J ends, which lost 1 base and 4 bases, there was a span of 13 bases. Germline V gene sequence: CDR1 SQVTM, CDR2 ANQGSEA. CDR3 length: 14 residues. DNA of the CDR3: TGCAGCGTTGAAGGCCAGGGGACCTTCTATGGCTACACCTTC. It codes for CSVEGQGTFYGYTF. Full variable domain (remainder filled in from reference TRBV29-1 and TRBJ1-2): SAVISQKPSRDICQRGTSLTIQCQVDSQVTMMFWYRQQPGQSLTLIATANQGSEATYESGFVIDKFPISRPNLTFSTLTVSNMSPEDSSIYLCSVEGQGTFYGYTFGSGTRLTVV.

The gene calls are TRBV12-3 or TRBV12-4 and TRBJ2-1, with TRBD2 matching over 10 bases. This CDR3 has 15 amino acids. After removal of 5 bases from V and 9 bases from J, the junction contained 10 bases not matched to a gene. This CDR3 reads CASSPGLAGATEQFF. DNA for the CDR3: TGTGCCAGCAGTCCGGGGCTAGCGGGAGCCACTGAGCAGTTCTTC.

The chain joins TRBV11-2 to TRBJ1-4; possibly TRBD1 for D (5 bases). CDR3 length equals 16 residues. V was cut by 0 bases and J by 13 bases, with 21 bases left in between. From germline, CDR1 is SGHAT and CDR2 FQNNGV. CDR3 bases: TGTGCCAGCAGCTTAGAGTGGCAGGGACTAATGAGTAGACTGTTTTTT. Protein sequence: CASSLEWQGLMSRLFF.

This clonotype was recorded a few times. The CDR3 bases are TGTGCCAGCAGTTTAACAGGGGCTGGTGGCTACACCTTC. As protein: CASSLTGAGGYTF. The J gene is TRBJ1-2, the V gene TRBV12-3 or TRBV12-4; 7 bases align to TRBD1. V lost 2 bases and J lost 7; bases outside the gene matches: 4. CDR3 length: 13 residues.

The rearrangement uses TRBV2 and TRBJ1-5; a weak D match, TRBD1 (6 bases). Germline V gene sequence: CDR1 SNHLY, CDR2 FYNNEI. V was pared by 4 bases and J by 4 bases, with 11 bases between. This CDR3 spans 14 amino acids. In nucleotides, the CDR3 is TGTGCCAGCAGTGGGACAGACAGGAATCAGCCCCAGCATTTT. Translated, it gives CASSGTDRNQPQHF. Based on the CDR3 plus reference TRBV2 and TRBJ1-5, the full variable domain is EPEVTQTPSHQVTQMGQEVILRCVPISNHLYFYWYRQILGQKVEFLVSFYNNEISEKSEIFDDQFSVERPDGSNFTLKIRSTKLEDSAMYFCASSGTDRNQPQHFGDGTRLSIL.

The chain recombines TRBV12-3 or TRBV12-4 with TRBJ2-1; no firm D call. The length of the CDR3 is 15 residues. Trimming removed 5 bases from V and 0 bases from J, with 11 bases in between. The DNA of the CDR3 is TGTGCCAGCAGTCCCCCCCCGAGCTCCTACAATGAGCAGTTCTTC. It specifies CASSPPPSSYNEQFF.